This TCR beta chain emerged from a study of CD8 T cells in Susac syndrome. CDR1 LNHNV and CDR2 YYDKDF come from the germline V gene (reference sequence). This CDR3 has 15 residues. V lost 0 bases and J 2 bases, leaving 11 bases between the germline ends. Roughly 0.45 to 1 ug RNA was reverse transcribed with random hexamers. TCRdb called the immunoSEQ multiplex PCR reads again in MiXCR, with one record for every CDR3 protein. The top ten hold about 0.19% of the sample, which has about 150,000 distinct CDR3 sequences, approximately 94% seen once. The chain combines TRBV15 with TRBJ2-7; D is undetermined. The source material was CD8+ T cells from PBMCs. This TCR derives from a human donor with multiple sclerosis. The CDR3 bases are TGTGCCACCAGCAGAGACCCCGCCTGGACCTACGAGCAGTACTTC. Its translation: CATSRDPAWTYEQYF.